These 19 T cell receptor beta chains share one sample of origin, sequenced in a study of T cells after yellow fever vaccination. TCRdb independently ran MiXCR on the 5' RACE reads; one entry per CDR3 protein. The sample holds 230,000 or so distinct CDR3 sequences, around 6.7% seen once. Sequenced material: CD4+ T cells sorted from PBMCs, taken on the day of the yellow fever booster vaccination. The receptors were sampled from a man aged 25 to 45 who received the YFV17D yellow fever vaccine.

The genes are TRBV12-3 or TRBV12-4 and TRBJ2-1; either TRBD1 or TRBD2 may fit D (5 bases each). V was pared by 7 bases and J by 2 bases, with 15 bases between. This CDR3 has 15 residues. CDR3 nucleotides: TGTGCCAGCACCCACAACCGGGACCCCTACAATGAGCAGTTCTTC. Translating it yields CASTHNRDPYNEQFF.

Many counts were recorded for this clonotype. The CDR3 DNA sequence: TGTGCCAGCAGCTCGGGACAGGGAATAGGTGGCTACACCTTC. Translation: CASSSGQGIGGYTF. The chain joins TRBV5-5 to TRBJ1-2; TRBD1 agrees at 9 bases. Germline assignment: CDR1 SGHKS and CDR2 YYEKEE (reference sequence). This CDR3 is built from 14 residues. V dropped 3 bases and J dropped 7; count of bases not matched to a gene: 7.

A few counts support this clonotype. This chain links TRBV4-3 with TRBJ2-7, with TRBD2 matching over 8 bases. J gave up 7 bases and V 0 bases, and 14 bases lay outside the gene matches. CDR3 length: 17 residues. CDR1 and CDR2 (germline): LGHNA, YSLEER. CDR3 protein: CASSQDVEAGATGEQYF. In nucleotides, the CDR3 is TGCGCCAGCAGCCAAGATGTAGAAGCGGGAGCCACCGGGGAGCAGTACTTC.

There are many counts of this clonotype. The chain carries TRBV28 and TRBJ2-3; unclear D gene. The CDR3 runs 15 residues. The V end lost 5 bases, the J end lost 9 bases, and 21 bases lay between the germline ends. Germline values: CDR1 MDHEN, CDR2 SYDVKM. The CDR3 DNA is TGTGCCAGCAGTAGAAGCAGGCCAGGCCTGCGAACGCAGTATTTT. It encodes CASSRSRPGLRTQYF.

This clonotype was picked up a small number of times. The DNA of the CDR3 is TGTGCCACCAGTGACTCGCGCATCAATGAGCAGTTCTTC. Amino acid sequence: CATSDSRINEQFF. V usage is TRBV24-1 and J usage is TRBJ2-1, with D hard to call. The CDR3 extends over 13 amino acids. CDR1 KGHDR and CDR2 SFDVKD come from the germline V gene. The V end lost 4 bases, the J end lost 6 bases, and 9 bases lay between the germline ends.

Remarks on this clonotype: This may stem from a read error, because a much larger clone lies one nucleotide away. This chain connects TRBV18 to TRBJ1-6; D unclear. Germline-derived CDR1 and CDR2 are KGHSH and LQKENI. This CDR3 has 13 residues. The CDR3: CASSPGVNSPFHF. Here the CDR3 DNA reads TGTGCCAGCTCACCAGGGGTCAATTCACCCTTCCACTTT.

The chain links TRBV3-1 to TRBJ2-1; no reliable D call. The CDR3 consists of 15 residues. CDR1 is LGHDT, CDR2 YNNKEL, per germline (reference sequence). V was shortened by 2 bases and J by 1 base, with 9 bases between the two germline ends. CDR3 DNA: TGTGCCAGCAGCCAAAACTTAGGATCCTACAATGAGCAGTTCTTC. It codes for CASSQNLGSYNEQFF.

This clonotype was seen at least ten times. This chain connects TRBV9 to TRBJ2-3; 11 positions agree with TRBD2. V gave up 4 bases and J gave up 2 bases; unmatched junction bases: 6. This CDR3 spans 16 amino acids. Germline CDR1 and CDR2: SGDLS and YYNGEE. In DNA form, the CDR3 reads TGTGCCAGCAGCCTACTTAGCGGGAGGGACACAGATACGCAGTATTTT. This sequence encodes CASSLLSGRDTDTQYF.

This clonotype was seen a few times. The rearrangement joins TRBV7-2 to TRBJ2-1; D is undetermined. Germline CDR1 reads SGHTA; CDR2 reads FQGNSA. This CDR3 comprises 13 residues. V dropped 0 bases and J dropped 5 bases, with 5 bases sitting between them. Written as DNA, the CDR3 is TGTGCCAGCAGCTTAGCCAACGACAATGAGCAGTTCTTC. This encodes CASSLANDNEQFF.

This clonotype was found a few times. V and J are TRBV9 and TRBJ2-3; unclear D gene. The CDR3 spans 13 residues. Germline CDR1 and CDR2: SGDLS and YYNGEE. The ends were cut back, 4 bases at V and 6 bases at J, with 12 bases in the middle. CDR3 nucleotide sequence: TGTGCCAGCAGCCGTTTATACACGGATACGCAGTATTTT. This encodes CASSRLYTDTQYF.

V and J are TRBV20-1 and TRBJ2-1; D gene uncertain. The V gene's germline CDR1 is DFQATT and CDR2 SNEGSKA (reference sequence). V was pared by 2 bases and J by 0 bases, with 14 bases between. The CDR3 loop spans 16 amino acids. The CDR3 sequence: CSARPLDPSSYNEQFF. Here the CDR3 DNA reads TGCAGTGCTAGACCCCTTGACCCGAGCTCCTACAATGAGCAGTTCTTC.

J is TRBJ2-2 and V is TRBV20-1, with TRBD2 matching over 8 bases. This CDR3 has 17 amino acids. The germline V gene encodes CDR1 DFQATT and CDR2 SNEGSKA (reference sequence). Unmatched junction bases numbered 10, after V lost 3 bases and J lost 1 base. The CDR3: CSASARSGRWNTGELFF. The CDR3 bases are TGCAGTGCTAGTGCCAGGAGCGGGAGATGGAACACCGGGGAGCTGTTTTTT.

CDR3 DNA sequence: TGCGCCAGCAGCTTGGAAACAGGAAGCAATCAGCCCCAGCATTTT. It encodes CASSLETGSNQPQHF. The chain carries TRBV5-1 and TRBJ1-5, with D tentatively TRBD1 (5 bases). The CDR3 sequence is 15 residues long. The V end was cut by 0 bases, the J end by 1 base, with 8 bases between. The germline V gene encodes CDR1 SGHRS and CDR2 YFSETQ.

This clonotype was detected only a few times. The junction departs from germline at one end; a sequencing error may be responsible. The chain employs TRBV28 and TRBJ2-5, with 9 bases matching TRBD2. Per germline, CDR1 MDHEN and CDR2 SYDVKM. The CDR3 is made up of 16 amino acids. The CDR3 DNA follows: TGTGCCAGCAGTTTTTTGGGCGGGAGGGCCTCAGAGACCAAGTACTTC. Its protein is CASSFLGGRASETKYF.

This clonotype was observed a handful of times. The rearrangement joins TRBV10-3 to TRBJ2-2, with TRBD2 identical over 9 bases. CDR3 length: 16 residues. The trim removed 8 bases at V and 0 bases at J, leaving 7 bases unmatched. Germline V lookup: CDR1 ENHRY, CDR2 SYGVKD. The CDR3 bases are TGTGCCATCGCCAGCCTAGCGGGAACGAACACCGGGGAGCTGTTTTTT. This gives the protein CAIASLAGTNTGELFF.

In its sample, this clonotype was seen many times. This chain links TRBV30 with TRBJ1-6; D may be TRBD1 (6 bases). Germline V gene lookup returns CDR1 GTSNPN and CDR2 SVGIG (reference sequence). With 0 bases removed from V and 10 bases from J, the gap between germline ends came to 13 bases. This CDR3 has 14 residues. CDR3 nucleotide sequence: TGTGCCTGGAGTGTTGGCACAGGGAACTCACCCCTCCACTTT. This translates into CAWSVGTGNSPLHF.

The sample holds many counts of this clonotype. The chain has TRBV20-1 and TRBJ1-3; D not certain. The CDR3 sequence is 16 residues long. Trimming took 4 bases from V and 4 from J, leaving 20 bases between them. CDR1 and CDR2 (germline): DFQATT, SNEGSKA (reference sequence). CDR3 loop: CSAISRKTDPGNTIYF. The CDR3 DNA is TGCAGTGCTATCTCCCGAAAAACAGATCCGGGAAACACCATATATTTT.

The V gene is TRBV6-2 or TRBV6-3, the J gene TRBJ2-3; 13 bases map to TRBD2. The CDR3 loop spans 17 amino acids. V lost 4 bases and J lost 3; bases outside the gene matches: 7. CDR1 and CDR2 (germline): MNHEY, SVGEGT. CDR3 DNA: TGTGCCAGCAGTTCCCGACGGACTAGCGGGAGAACAGATACGCAGTATTTT. It encodes CASSSRRTSGRTDTQYF.

This clonotype was detected many times. The rearrangement joins TRBV5-5 to TRBJ2-1; D possibly corresponds to TRBD2 (6 bases). V shed 4 bases and J shed 8 bases, with 22 bases lying between them. In germline, CDR1 is SGHKS, CDR2 YYEKEE (reference sequence). CDR3 length equals 16 residues. CDR3 sequence reads: CASSQITTSTEDEQFF. CDR3 nucleotides: TGTGCCAGCAGCCAAATAACCACTAGCACCGAAGATGAGCAGTTCTTC.